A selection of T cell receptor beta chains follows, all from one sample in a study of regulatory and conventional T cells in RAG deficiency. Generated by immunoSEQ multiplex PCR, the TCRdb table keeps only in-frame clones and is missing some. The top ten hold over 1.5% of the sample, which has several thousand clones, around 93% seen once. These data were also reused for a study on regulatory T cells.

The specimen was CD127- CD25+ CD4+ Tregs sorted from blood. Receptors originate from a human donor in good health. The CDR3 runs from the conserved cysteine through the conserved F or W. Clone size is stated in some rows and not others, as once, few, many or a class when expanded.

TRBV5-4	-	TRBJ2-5	CASSPTGRETQYF
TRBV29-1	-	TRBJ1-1	CSVVPGMNTEAFF
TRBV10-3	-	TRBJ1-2	CAISGSILGGYGYTF
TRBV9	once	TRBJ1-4	CASSVDRASGEKLFF
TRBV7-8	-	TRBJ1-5	CASSLSREYQPQHF
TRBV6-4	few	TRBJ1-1	CASSDSQGVVDTEAFF
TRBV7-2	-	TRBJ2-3	CASSLGWTGGTDTQYF
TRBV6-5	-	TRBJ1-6	CASSAGTISSPLHF
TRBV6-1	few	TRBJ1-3	CASRVVSSGNTIYF
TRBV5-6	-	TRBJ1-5	CASSLQNNQPQHF
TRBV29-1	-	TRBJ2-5	CSVHRQSIRTQYF
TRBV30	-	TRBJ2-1	CAWSVPRLAGKLTYNEQFF
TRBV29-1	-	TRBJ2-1	CSVTRLSGSRYNEQFF
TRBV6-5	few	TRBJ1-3	CASSPQGGGNTIYF
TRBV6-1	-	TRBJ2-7	CASSVQGDREQYF
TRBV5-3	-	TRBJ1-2	CARSLSRGSCGYTF
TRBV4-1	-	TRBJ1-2	CASSPAGTASFGYTF
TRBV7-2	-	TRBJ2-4	CASSFDRGPKNIQYF
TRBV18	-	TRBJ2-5	CASSSRPLAGQKETQYF
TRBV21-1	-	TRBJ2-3	CASSKVRVAGGFTDTQYF
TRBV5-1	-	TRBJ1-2	CASSSQNPETGNYGYTF
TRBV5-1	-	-	CASSRTSGSSYEQYF
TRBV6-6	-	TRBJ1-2	CASSYATGTNYGYTF
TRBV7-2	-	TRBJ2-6	CASSLAGQGAAGANVLTF
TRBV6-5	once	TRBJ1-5	CASSYSRGQGSQPQHF
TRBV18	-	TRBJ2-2	CASSPPRGQGTGELFF
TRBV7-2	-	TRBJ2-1	CASSPGLAGDNEQFF
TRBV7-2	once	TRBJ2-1	CASRALAGGRNEQFF
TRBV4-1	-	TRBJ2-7	CASSQGSGRGTGSYEQYF
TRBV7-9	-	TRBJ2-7	CASSRLPGLAGVLEQYF
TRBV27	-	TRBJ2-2	CASSFGLNTGELFF
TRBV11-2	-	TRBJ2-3	CASSLGRLASLTDTQYF
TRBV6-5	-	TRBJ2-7	CASSYSAGGGYEQYF
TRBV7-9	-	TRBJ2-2	CASSLSRDTGELFF
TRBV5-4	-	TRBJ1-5	CASSQGSNQPQHF
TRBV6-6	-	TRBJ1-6	CASSYSIPGPYSPLHF
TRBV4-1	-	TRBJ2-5	CASSPRVGGATQETQYF
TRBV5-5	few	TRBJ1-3	CASSQQGYGNTIYF
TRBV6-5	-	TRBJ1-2	CASRTEPYGYTF
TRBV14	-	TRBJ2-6	CASSQRLSSGANVLTF
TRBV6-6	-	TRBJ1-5	CATNNQPQHF
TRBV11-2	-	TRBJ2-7	CASSFNGPVFYEQYF
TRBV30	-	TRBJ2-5	CAWSIQGETQYF
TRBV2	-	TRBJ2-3	CASSDAGFTDTQYF
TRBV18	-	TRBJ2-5	CASSPPRLAGGSGAQYF
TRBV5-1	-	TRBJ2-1	CASSSGTSGYNEQFF
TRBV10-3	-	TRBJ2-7	CAISAASYEQYF
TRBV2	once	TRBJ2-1	CASSEEADSYNEQFF
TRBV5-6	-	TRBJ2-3	CASSLVSKNGGTQYF
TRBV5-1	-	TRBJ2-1	CASSLFGQGYNEQFF
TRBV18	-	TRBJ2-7	CASSPAVGQGAHRYF
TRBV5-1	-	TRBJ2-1	CASSLTASGLAGNEQFF
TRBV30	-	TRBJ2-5	CAWSVFETQYF
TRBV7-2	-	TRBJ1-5	CASSLGQGNQPQHF
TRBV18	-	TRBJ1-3	CASSRLTDLSGNTIYF
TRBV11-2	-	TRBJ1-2	CASSLADRGYGYTF
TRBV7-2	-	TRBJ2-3	CASSLLSAGDTQYF
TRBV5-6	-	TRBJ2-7	CASSLPLAAYEQYF
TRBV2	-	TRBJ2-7	CASSKGGTLTYEQYF
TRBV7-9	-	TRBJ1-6	CASSQEGANSPLHF